One and the same sample provided the 27 T cell receptor beta chains below, sequenced in a study of Ad26.COV2.S vaccination and SARS-CoV-2 variants. Treatment given: around 19 received Ad26.COV2.S at low or high dose, single or two shots; 5 received placebo; per-sample allocation not given. All samples were drawn on day 63, counting from the first vaccine or placebo injection. Profiled with immunoSEQ multiplex PCR; TCRdb holds only in-frame clones, not every one. This sample carries more than 300,000 clones, 80% to 90% of them seen once, and the ten largest clones take about 10%. The sequences come from peripheral blood, collected in a trial of Ad26.COV2.S vaccine versus placebo. The source of these receptors is a person between 18 and 59 years old who received the Ad26.COV2.S COVID-19 vaccine or a placebo.

The chain couples TRBV6-4 to TRBJ1-2, with D uncertain. Germline lookup yields CDR1 MRHNA and CDR2 SNTAGT. The CDR3 extends over 11 amino acids. V was shortened by 0 bases and J by 9 bases, with 5 bases between the two germline ends. This CDR3 is CASSDSMSYTF. Here the CDR3 DNA reads TGTGCCAGCAGTGACTCGATGAGCTACACCTTC.

The chain links TRBV28 to TRBJ2-1; either TRBD1 or TRBD2 may supply D (5 bases each). Per the germline V gene, CDR1 is MDHEN and CDR2 is SYDVKM. The V end lost 5 bases, the J end lost 8 bases, and 19 bases lay between the germline ends. The CDR3 length is 15 residues. The CDR3 DNA reads TGTGCCAGCAGTACCGGGACGGCCGGGCCCTATGAGCAGTTCTTC. This sequence encodes CASSTGTAGPYEQFF.

V gene TRBV29-1 combines with J gene TRBJ1-4; TRBD1 matches at 7 bases. The CDR3 loop spans 12 amino acids. Germline loops: CDR1 SQVTM, CDR2 ANQGSEA. Trimming at V came to 7 bases and at J to 8 bases, leaving 7 bases not matched to a gene. The CDR3 sequence: CSARDSGEKLFF. DNA for the CDR3: TGCAGCGCCCGGGACAGTGGGGAAAAACTGTTTTTT.

The CDR3 DNA reads TGTGCCAGCTCACCAGGGGTGAACACTGAAGCTTTCTTT. It translates to CASSPGVNTEAFF. J is TRBJ1-1 and V is TRBV18; D remains ambiguous. Trimming cost V 2 bases and J 0 bases, with 4 bases left between them. CDR1 is KGHSH, CDR2 LQKENI, per germline. This CDR3 contains 13 residues.

The J gene is TRBJ1-2, the V gene TRBV27, with 10 bases aligning to TRBD1. This CDR3 contains 17 residues. Trimming cost V 3 bases and J 4 bases; bases outside gene matches: 11. Germline CDR1 is MNHEY and CDR2 is SMNVEV (reference sequence). The CDR3 loop is CASSFRDRGHGAYGYTF. CDR3 sequence (DNA): TGTGCCAGCAGTTTCCGGGACAGGGGTCACGGGGCCTATGGCTACACCTTC.

The rearrangement joins TRBV15 to TRBJ2-7, with D uncertain. The CDR3 length is 13 residues. Per germline, CDR1 LNHNV and CDR2 YYDKDF (reference sequence). Trimming pared 0 bases from V and 3 bases from J, leaving 6 bases between. The CDR3 DNA follows: TGTGCCACCAGCAGAGATTCAGGCTACGAGCAGTACTTC. This translates into CATSRDSGYEQYF.

The V gene is TRBV5-1, the J gene TRBJ2-7, with 7 nucleotides matching TRBD2. Trimming at V came to 4 bases and at J to 6 bases, leaving 16 bases not matched to a gene. CDR3 size: 16 residues. Germline V gene data show CDR1 as SGHRS and CDR2 as YFSETQ. This chain's CDR3 is CASSGEPRERAGEQYF. In DNA, the CDR3 is TGCGCCAGCAGCGGGGAGCCGCGGGAGCGGGCCGGCGAGCAGTACTTC.

V usage is TRBV5-5 and J usage is TRBJ2-2, with D perhaps matching TRBD1 or TRBD2 (5 bases each). The germline gives CDR1 SGHKS, CDR2 YYEKEE (reference sequence). CDR3 length: 15 amino acids. The V and J ends lost 4 bases and 8 bases respectively, with 18 bases between them. CDR3 DNA: TGTGCCAGCAGCCCGACGGGGACCCCGGGGGGGGAGCTGTTTTTT. This encodes CASSPTGTPGGELFF.

The V and J genes are TRBV7-9 and TRBJ1-1; maybe TRBD1 (6 bases). V dropped 1 base and J dropped 5 bases, with 14 bases sitting between them. The CDR3 spans 15 residues. Germline-derived CDR1 and CDR2 are SEHNR and FQNEAQ (reference sequence). This CDR3 reads CASSLDLTGLTEAFF. CDR3 coding DNA: TGTGCCAGCAGCTTAGACCTTACAGGGTTAACTGAAGCTTTCTTT. Using reference TRBV7-9 and TRBJ1-1 for the parts outside the CDR3, the full variable domain is DTGVSQNPRHKITKRGQNVTFRCDPISEHNRLYWYRQTLGQGPEFLTYFQNEAQLEKSRLLSDRFSAERPKGSFSTLEIQRTEQGDSAMYLCASSLDLTGLTEAFFGQGTRLTVV.

The CDR3 DNA sequence: TGTGCCAGTAGCTACACCGGGGAGCTGTTTTTT. This sequence encodes CASSYTGELFF. The rearrangement joins TRBV19 to TRBJ2-2; D unresolved. The V and J ends lost 6 bases and 3 bases respectively, with 2 bases between them. CDR1 and CDR2 (germline): LNHDA, SQIVND (reference sequence). This CDR3 is 11 amino acids long.

The chain links TRBV5-6 to TRBJ2-5, with 9 bases aligning to TRBD2. With V trimmed by 5 bases and J by 1 base, 9 bases remained unmatched. Germline lookup yields CDR1 SGHDT and CDR2 YYEEEE. The CDR3 sequence is 16 residues long. CDR3 sequence: CASSSGSGGFQETQYF. DNA for the CDR3: TGTGCCAGCAGTTCTGGGAGCGGGGGGTTCCAAGAGACCCAGTACTTC.

The rearrangement joins TRBV5-4 to TRBJ1-6; tentatively, D is TRBD1 (6 bases). CDR3 length: 15 amino acids. From germline, CDR1 is SGHNT and CDR2 YYREEE (reference sequence). Trimming took 0 bases from V and 8 from J, leaving 12 bases between them. CDR3 coding DNA: TGTGCCAGCAGCTTGGCCGGGGGGGCCTATTCACCCCTCCACTTT. Its translation: CASSLAGGAYSPLHF. Filled out from reference TRBV5-4 and TRBJ1-6, the complete variable domain reads ETGVTQSPTHLIKTRGQQVTLRCSSQSGHNTVSWYQQALGQGPQFIFQYYREEENGRGNFPPRFSGLQFPNYSSELNVNALELDDSALYLCASSLAGGAYSPLHFGNGTRLTVT.

The sample holds one count of this clone. The chain uses TRBV28 and TRBJ2-7; tentative D call: TRBD1 (5 bases). Trimming cost V 3 bases and J 0 bases, with 12 bases left between them. CDR1 and CDR2 from the germline V gene are MDHEN and SYDVKM. CDR3 length equals 15 residues. The CDR3 reads CASSFQGAHSYEQYF. The CDR3 DNA follows: TGTGCCAGCAGTTTCCAAGGGGCCCACTCCTACGAGCAGTACTTC.

V is TRBV24-1 and J is TRBJ2-5; D is unclear. There are 15 residues in the CDR3. Per the germline V gene, CDR1 is KGHDR and CDR2 is SFDVKD. The V gene lost 7 bases and the J gene lost 3 bases, with 17 bases spanning the gap. This CDR3 reads CATRPEPLQKETQYF. CDR3 DNA sequence: TGTGCCACCAGGCCAGAACCGCTCCAAAAAGAGACCCAGTACTTC.

CDR3 DNA: TGTGCCAGCAGTCGGAGGGCGGGGGCCGCCTACAATGAGCAGTTCTTC. It codes for CASSRRAGAAYNEQFF. V is TRBV25-1 and J is TRBJ2-1; D possibly corresponds to TRBD2 (7 bases). The V end was cut by 5 bases, the J end by 2 bases, with 16 bases between. The length of the CDR3 is 16 residues. Germline CDR1 is MGHDK and CDR2 is SYGVNS.

The chain links TRBV18 to TRBJ1-4; TRBD1 aligns across 7 bases. V lost 6 bases, J lost 3 bases, and 4 bases stayed unmatched. Germline lookup yields CDR1 KGHSH and CDR2 LQKENI. The CDR3 totals 14 residues. The CDR3 region has the DNA TGTGCCAGCTCGCAGGGGGAGGCTAATGAAAAACTGTTTTTT. Translation gives CASSQGEANEKLFF.

The rearrangement uses TRBV19 and TRBJ2-7; no reliable D call. Deletions cut 3 bases from V and 5 bases from J, with 5 bases between. This CDR3 region has 11 residues. CDR1 and CDR2 (germline): LNHDA, SQIVND (reference sequence). The CDR3 sequence: CASSIGHEQYF. DNA of the CDR3: TGTGCCAGTAGTATCGGCCACGAGCAGTACTTC.

The V gene is TRBV6-2 or TRBV6-3, the J gene TRBJ2-7; D is undetermined. There are 14 residues in the CDR3. The V end lost 2 bases, the J end lost 0 bases, and 8 bases lay between the germline ends. CDR1 is MNHEY, CDR2 SVGEGT, per germline. This CDR3 is CASSYPTDSYEQYF. CDR3 DNA sequence: TGTGCCAGCAGTTACCCGACGGACTCCTACGAGCAGTACTTC.

This clone was observed a single time. The CDR3: CASSYGASGLYNEQFF. The DNA for the CDR3 is TGTGCCAGCAGTTACGGGGCTAGCGGCCTCTACAATGAGCAGTTCTTC. The rearrangement uses TRBV6-2 or TRBV6-3 and TRBJ2-1; the match to TRBD2 covers 7 bases. The CDR3 consists of 16 residues. Germline V lookup: CDR1 MNHEY, CDR2 SVGEGT. Trimming cost V 2 bases and J 3 bases; bases outside gene matches: 7.

The chain carries TRBV6-6 and TRBJ2-7, with D possibly TRBD2 on 5 matching bases. In germline, CDR1 is MNHNY, CDR2 SVGAGI (reference sequence). The CDR3 totals 14 residues. Trimming removed 6 bases at V and 7 bases at J, with 19 bases between. The CDR3 region has the DNA TGTGCCAGCAGAGCCGCGGGCGCGGAAGGGGAGCAGTACTTC. It translates to CASRAAGAEGEQYF.

The genes are TRBV7-9 and TRBJ2-7, with 7 bases lining up with TRBD1. V gave up 8 bases and J gave up 5 bases; unmatched junction bases: 15. From germline, CDR1 is SEHNR and CDR2 FQNEAQ (reference sequence). This CDR3 has 15 residues. The CDR3, as DNA: TGTGCCAGCGGTCCGACAGGGAGTTTTGTCCACGAGCAGTACTTC. Residues: CASGPTGSFVHEQYF.

This clone has only one observation. The V and J genes are TRBV9 and TRBJ1-2; TRBD1 matches 7 bases. Trimming removed 5 bases from V and 2 bases from J; junction bases left unmatched: 6. The germline gives CDR1 SGDLS, CDR2 YYNGEE. This CDR3 region has 14 residues. CDR3 in amino acids: CASRAEGANYGYTF. CDR3 sequence (DNA): TGTGCCAGCAGGGCGGAGGGGGCAAACTATGGCTACACCTTC.

This clone was observed a handful of times. V and J are TRBV7-8 and TRBJ1-1; D remains unclear. CDR1 and CDR2 (germline): SGHVS, FQNEAQ. This CDR3 is built from 14 residues. The V end was cut by 1 base, the J end by 3 bases, with 9 bases between. This CDR3 is CASSLDPGDTEAFF. The CDR3 DNA reads as TGTGCCAGCAGCTTAGACCCCGGGGACACTGAAGCTTTCTTT. Full variable domain (outside the CDR3, taken from reference TRBV7-8 and TRBJ1-1): GAGVSQSPRYKVAKRGQDVALRCDPISGHVSLFWYQQALGQGPEFLTYFQNEAQLDKSGLPSDRFFAERPEGSVSTLKIQRTQQEDSAVYLCASSLDPGDTEAFFGQGTRLTVV.

V and J are TRBV7-2 and TRBJ2-1; a possible D gene is TRBD2 (7 bases). V lost 10 bases and J 6 bases, leaving 25 bases between the germline ends. CDR3 length equals 16 residues. Germline V gene data show CDR1 as SGHTA and CDR2 as FQGNSA. DNA for the CDR3: TGTGCCACCAAGCCCGTCCGGGGGGCCCGGGTCAATGAGCAGTTCTTC. This sequence encodes CATKPVRGARVNEQFF.

CDR3 sequence: CASGGGSGYGYTF. The CDR3 DNA reads TGTGCCAGCGGAGGGGGCAGTGGCTATGGCTACACCTTC. The V and J genes are TRBV28 and TRBJ1-2; TRBD1 matches at 7 bases. The V and J ends lost 8 bases and 4 bases, in that order; junction bases with no gene match: 7. Germline V CDR1 and CDR2: MDHEN, SYDVKM. The CDR3 has 13 residues.

This chain connects TRBV19 to TRBJ1-5; D is uncertain. The CDR3 totals 13 residues. Trimming removed 9 bases at V and 3 bases at J, with 12 bases between. Germline CDR1 is LNHDA and CDR2 is SQIVND (reference sequence). This chain's CDR3 is CASQRMLNQPQHF. The CDR3 DNA reads as TGTGCCAGCCAAAGGATGCTCAATCAGCCCCAGCATTTT.

This rearrangement joins TRBV23-1 to TRBJ1-1; a weak D match, TRBD1 (6 bases). TRBV23-1 is reported as an ORF; its role is uncertain. The CDR3 is made up of 15 amino acids. Trimming shortened V by 0 bases and J by 5 bases, and 13 bases separated the two germline ends. The CDR3 protein is CASSQSRRGGTEAFF. The DNA of the CDR3 is TGCGCCAGCAGTCAATCGCGGAGAGGGGGGACTGAAGCTTTCTTT.